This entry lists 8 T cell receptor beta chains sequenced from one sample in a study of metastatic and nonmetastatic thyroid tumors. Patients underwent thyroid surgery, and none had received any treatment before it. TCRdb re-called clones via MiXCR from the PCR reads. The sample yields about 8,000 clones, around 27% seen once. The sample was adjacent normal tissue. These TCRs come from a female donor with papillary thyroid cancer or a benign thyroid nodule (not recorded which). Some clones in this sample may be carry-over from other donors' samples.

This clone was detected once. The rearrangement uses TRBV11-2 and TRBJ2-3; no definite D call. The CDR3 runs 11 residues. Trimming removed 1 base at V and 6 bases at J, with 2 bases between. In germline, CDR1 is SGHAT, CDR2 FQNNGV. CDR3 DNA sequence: TGTGCCAGCAGCTTAGCTGATACGCAGTATTTT. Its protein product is CASSLADTQYF.

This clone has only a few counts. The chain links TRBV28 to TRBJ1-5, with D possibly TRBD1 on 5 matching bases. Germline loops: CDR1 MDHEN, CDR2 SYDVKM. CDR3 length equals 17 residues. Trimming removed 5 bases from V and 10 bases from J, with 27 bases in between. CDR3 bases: TGTGCCAGCAGTCCCCCGGGGGGAGGTGTCACGGGGGGACCCCAGCATTTT. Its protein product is CASSPPGGGVTGGPQHF.

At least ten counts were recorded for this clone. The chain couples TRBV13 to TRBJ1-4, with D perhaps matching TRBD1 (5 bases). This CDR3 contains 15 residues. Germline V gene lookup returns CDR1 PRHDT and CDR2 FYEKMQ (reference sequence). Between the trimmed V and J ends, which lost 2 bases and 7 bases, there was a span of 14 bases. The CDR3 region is CASSLLLGGVEKLFF. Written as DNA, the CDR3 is TGTGCCAGCAGCTTACTCTTGGGGGGGGTTGAAAAACTGTTTTTT.

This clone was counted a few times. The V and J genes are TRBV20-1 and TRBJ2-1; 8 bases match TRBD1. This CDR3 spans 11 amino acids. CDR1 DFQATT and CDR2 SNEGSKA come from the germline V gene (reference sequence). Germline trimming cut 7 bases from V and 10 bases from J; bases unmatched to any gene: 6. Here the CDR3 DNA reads TGCAGTGTTTTGGACAGGGACGAGCAGTTCTTC. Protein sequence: CSVLDRDEQFF.

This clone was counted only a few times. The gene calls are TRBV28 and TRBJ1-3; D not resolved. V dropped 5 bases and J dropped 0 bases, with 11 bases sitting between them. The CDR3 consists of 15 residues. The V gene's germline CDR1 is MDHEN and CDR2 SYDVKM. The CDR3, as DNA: TGTGCCAGCAGTCGCCGAGGCCTCTCTGGAAACACCATATATTTT. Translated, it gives CASSRRGLSGNTIYF.

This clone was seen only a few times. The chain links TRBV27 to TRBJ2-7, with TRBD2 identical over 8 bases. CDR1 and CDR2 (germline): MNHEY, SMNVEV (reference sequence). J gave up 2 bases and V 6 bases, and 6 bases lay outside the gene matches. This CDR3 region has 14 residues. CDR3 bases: TGTGCCAGCAGCATTATAGCGGGGCCCTACGAGCAGTACTTC. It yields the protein CASSIIAGPYEQYF.

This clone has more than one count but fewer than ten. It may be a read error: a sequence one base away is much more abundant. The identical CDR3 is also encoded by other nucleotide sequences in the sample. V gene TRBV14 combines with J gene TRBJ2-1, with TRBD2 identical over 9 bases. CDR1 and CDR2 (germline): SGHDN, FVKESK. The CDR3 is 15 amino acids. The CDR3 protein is CASSRPGKRGDEQFF. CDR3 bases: TGCGCCAGCAGCCGCCCGGGAAAGCGGGGGGATGAGCAGTTCTTC.

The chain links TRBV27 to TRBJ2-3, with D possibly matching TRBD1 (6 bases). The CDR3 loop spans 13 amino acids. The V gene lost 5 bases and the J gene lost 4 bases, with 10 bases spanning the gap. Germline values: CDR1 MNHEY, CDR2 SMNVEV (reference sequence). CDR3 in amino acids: CASSTTGPDTQYF. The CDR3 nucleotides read TGTGCCAGCAGTACGACAGGCCCAGATACGCAGTATTTT.